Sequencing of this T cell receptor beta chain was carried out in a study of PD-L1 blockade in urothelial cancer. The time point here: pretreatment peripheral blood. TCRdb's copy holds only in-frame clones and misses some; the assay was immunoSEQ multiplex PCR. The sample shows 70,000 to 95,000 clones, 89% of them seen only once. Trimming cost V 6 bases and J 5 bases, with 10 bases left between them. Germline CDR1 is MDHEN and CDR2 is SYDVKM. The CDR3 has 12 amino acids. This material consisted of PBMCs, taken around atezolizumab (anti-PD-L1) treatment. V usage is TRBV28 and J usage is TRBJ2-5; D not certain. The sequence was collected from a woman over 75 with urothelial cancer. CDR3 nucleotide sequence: TGTGCCAGCAGCGGGTTTAGGGAGACCCAGTACTTC. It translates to CASSGFRETQYF.